This T cell receptor beta chain was documented in a study of post-analysis software for immune sequencing data. Points from the study as a whole: Samples sharing a preparation batch grouped tightly together when assessed by F measure. Compared with controls, patients had more of five TRBV segments, including TRBV5-6, TRBV5-1 and TRBV20-1.

Germline V gene lookup returns CDR1 DFQATT and CDR2 SNEGSKA (reference sequence). Trimming took 4 bases from V and 0 from J, leaving 9 bases between them. The CDR3 is 13 amino acids. Unique-molecular-identifier-tagged TCR beta cDNA libraries were used. A few hundred thousand cDNA molecules came from about 1 to 10 million T cells. TCRdb redid the calling of the PCR reads with MiXCR, one entry per CDR3 protein. The repertoire holds over 250,000 distinct CDR3 sequences, just over 35% seen once, with 4.5% to 5.5% in the top ten. A remark on this clonotype: The antigen is unknown.

This receptor was identified in a girl between 10 and 17 years old with multiple sclerosis. The chain employs TRBV20-1 and TRBJ1-1; tentative D call: TRBD1 (5 bases). The material sequenced was blood. CDR3 region: CSANGGMNTEAFF. CDR3 DNA: TGCAGTGCTAACGGGGGTATGAACACTGAAGCTTTCTTT.